This T cell receptor beta chain was obtained from a study of blood T cell repertoires in COVID-19. About the study: Acute and convalescent COVID-19 samples came from the United States, Italy and Spain. PBMCs, B-cell-depleted T cells, or T cells provided the cDNA or gDNA that made up the material.

The CDR3 extends over 15 amino acids. Trimming removed 5 bases from V and 9 bases from J; junction bases left unmatched: 9. The V gene's germline CDR1 is SEHNR and CDR2 FQNEAQ (reference sequence). TCRdb keeps only in-frame clones here, not all; method: immunoSEQ multiplex PCR. The repertoire consists of 90,000 to 110,000 clones, with roughly 80% occurring once and the leading ten covering 15%. The source material was peripheral blood. The origin of this receptor is a woman at least 80 years old with acute or convalescent COVID-19. The chain joins TRBV7-9 to TRBJ2-1; TRBD2 matches at 11 bases. The CDR3 sequence: CASSLTSGRVGEQFF. CDR3 coding DNA: TGTGCCAGCAGCCTTACTAGCGGGAGAGTCGGTGAGCAGTTCTTC.